This T cell receptor (beta chain) originates from a study of blood T cell repertoires in COVID-19. Germline V gives CDR1 KGHDR, CDR2 SFDVKD. V lost 12 bases and J 1 base, leaving 11 bases between the germline ends. The CDR3 loop spans 12 amino acids. As processed by the authors: Estimates of nucleated cell counts were drawn from the amplification of reference gene primers. TCRdb's table, derived via immunoSEQ multiplex PCR, lists solely in-frame clones and lacks some. V and J calls plus clone size are reproduced from that table; the DNA served to infer D and trimming. The top ten clones hold approximately 6.7% of a sample with tens of thousands of clones, roughly 80% of them seen once. This clone has just a few counts.

The material sequenced was peripheral blood. The chain employs TRBV24-1 and TRBJ1-2; D remains ambiguous. This TCR came from a man aged 55-75 years with acute or convalescent COVID-19. CDR3: CAASGNNYGYTF. The DNA of the CDR3 is TGTGCCGCGTCGGGGAATAACTATGGCTACACCTTC.